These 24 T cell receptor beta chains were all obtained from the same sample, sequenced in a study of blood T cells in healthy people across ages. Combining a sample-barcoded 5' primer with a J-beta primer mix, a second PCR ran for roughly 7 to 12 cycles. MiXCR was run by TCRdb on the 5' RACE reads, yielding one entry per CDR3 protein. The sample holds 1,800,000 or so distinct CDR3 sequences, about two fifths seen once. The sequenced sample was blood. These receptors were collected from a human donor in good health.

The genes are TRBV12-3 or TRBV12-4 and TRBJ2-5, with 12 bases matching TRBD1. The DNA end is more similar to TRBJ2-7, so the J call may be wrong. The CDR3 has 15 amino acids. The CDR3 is CASSTGTGGLYEQYF. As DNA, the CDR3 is TGTGCCAGCAGCACCGGGACAGGGGGCTTGTACGAGCAGTACTTC.

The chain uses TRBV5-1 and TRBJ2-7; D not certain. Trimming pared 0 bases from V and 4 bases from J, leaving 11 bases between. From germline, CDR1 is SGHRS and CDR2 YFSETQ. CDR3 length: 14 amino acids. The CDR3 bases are TGCGCCAGCAGCTTGGGCCCCGACGGGTACGAGCAGTACTTC. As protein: CASSLGPDGYEQYF.

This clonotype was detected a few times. CDR3 coding DNA: TGTGCCAGCAGCCACGCGGGAGTAACCCAAGAGACCCAGTACTTC. Its protein product is CASSHAGVTQETQYF. The chain has TRBV7-9 and TRBJ2-5; 7 nucleotides match TRBD2. Trimming at V came to 5 bases and at J to 1 base, leaving 7 bases not matched to a gene. The CDR3 runs to 15 residues. Germline V gives CDR1 SEHNR, CDR2 FQNEAQ (reference sequence). Full variable domain (rest looked up from reference TRBV7-9 and TRBJ2-5): DTGVSQNPRHKITKRGQNVTFRCDPISEHNRLYWYRQTLGQGPEFLTYFQNEAQLEKSRLLSDRFSAERPKGSFSTLEIQRTEQGDSAMYLCASSHAGVTQETQYFGPGTRLLVL.

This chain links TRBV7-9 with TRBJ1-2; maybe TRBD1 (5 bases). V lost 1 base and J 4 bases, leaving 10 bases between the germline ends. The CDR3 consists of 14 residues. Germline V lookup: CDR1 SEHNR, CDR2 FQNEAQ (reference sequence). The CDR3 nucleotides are TGTGCCAGCAGCTTAGTTGACAGCTTCTATGGCTACACCTTC. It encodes CASSLVDSFYGYTF.

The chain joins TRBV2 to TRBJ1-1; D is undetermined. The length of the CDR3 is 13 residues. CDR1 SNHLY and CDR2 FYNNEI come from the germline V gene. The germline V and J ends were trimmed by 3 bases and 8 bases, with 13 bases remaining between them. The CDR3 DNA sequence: TGTGCCAGCAGTGATACGGGATCCGGGGAAGCTTTCTTT. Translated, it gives CASSDTGSGEAFF.

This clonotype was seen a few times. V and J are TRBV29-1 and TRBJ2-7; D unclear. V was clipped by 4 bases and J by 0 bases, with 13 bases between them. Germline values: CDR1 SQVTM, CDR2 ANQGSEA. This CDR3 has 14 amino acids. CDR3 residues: CSVGTDPSSYEQYF. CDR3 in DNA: TGCAGCGTTGGAACAGACCCAAGCTCCTACGAGCAGTACTTC.

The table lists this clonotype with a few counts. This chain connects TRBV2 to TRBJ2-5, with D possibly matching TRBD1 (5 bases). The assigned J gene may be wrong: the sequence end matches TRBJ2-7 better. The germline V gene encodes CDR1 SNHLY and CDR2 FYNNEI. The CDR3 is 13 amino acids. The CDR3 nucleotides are TGTGCCAGCAGTGCGCAGGGAAGTAACGAGCAGTACTTC. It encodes CASSAQGSNEQYF.

In DNA form, the CDR3 reads TGTGCCAGCAGCTTACCGCTGTCGCCCTACGAGCAGTACTTC. As protein: CASSLPLSPYEQYF. V usage is TRBV7-8 and J usage is TRBJ2-7; the D is unclear. V dropped 2 bases and J dropped 2 bases, with 10 bases sitting between them. This CDR3 is built from 14 residues. Germline CDR1 SGHVS, CDR2 FQNEAQ.

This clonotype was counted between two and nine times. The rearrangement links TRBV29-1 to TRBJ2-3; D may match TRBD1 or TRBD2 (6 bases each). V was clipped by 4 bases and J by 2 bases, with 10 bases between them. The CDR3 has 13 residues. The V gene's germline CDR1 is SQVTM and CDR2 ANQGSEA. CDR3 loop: CSVGGASTDTQYF. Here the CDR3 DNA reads TGCAGCGTTGGGGGGGCCTCCACAGATACGCAGTATTTT.

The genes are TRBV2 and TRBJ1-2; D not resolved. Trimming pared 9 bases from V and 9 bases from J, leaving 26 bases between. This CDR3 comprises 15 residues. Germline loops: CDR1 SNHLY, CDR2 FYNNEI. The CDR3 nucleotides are TGTGCCAGGAATGACCCGGGATTCCGCGTTAGAAGCTACACCTTC. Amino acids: CARNDPGFRVRSYTF.

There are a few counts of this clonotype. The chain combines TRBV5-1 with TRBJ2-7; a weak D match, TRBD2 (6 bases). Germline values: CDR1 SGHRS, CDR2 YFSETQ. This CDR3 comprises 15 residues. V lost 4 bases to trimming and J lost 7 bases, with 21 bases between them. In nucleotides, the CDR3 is TGCGCCAGCAGCGGAGGGACTGGCCGGCGGGTGGAGCAGTACTTC. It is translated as CASSGGTGRRVEQYF.

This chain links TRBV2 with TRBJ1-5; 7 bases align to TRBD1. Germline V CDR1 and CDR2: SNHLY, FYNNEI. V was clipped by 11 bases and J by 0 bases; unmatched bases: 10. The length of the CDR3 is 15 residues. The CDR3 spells CADRDSAPSNQPQHF. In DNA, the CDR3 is TGTGCCGACCGGGACAGTGCACCTAGCAATCAGCCCCAGCATTTT.

CDR3 coding DNA: TGTGCCACCAGCAGAGCCGGGACCCGGGCGAACCAGCCCCAGCATTTT. It yields the protein CATSRAGTRANQPQHF. This chain connects TRBV15 to TRBJ1-5, with D perhaps TRBD1 (5 bases). The germline V and J ends were trimmed by 1 base and 7 bases, with 17 bases remaining between them. CDR1 and CDR2 from the germline V gene are LNHNV and YYDKDF (reference sequence). The CDR3 covers 16 residues.

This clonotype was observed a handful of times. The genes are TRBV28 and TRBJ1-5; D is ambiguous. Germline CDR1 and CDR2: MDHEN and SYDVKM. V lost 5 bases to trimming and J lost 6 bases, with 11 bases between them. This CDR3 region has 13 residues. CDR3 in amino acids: CASSRPDSQPQHF. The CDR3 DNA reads TGTGCCAGCAGTCGACCAGATAGTCAGCCCCAGCATTTT.

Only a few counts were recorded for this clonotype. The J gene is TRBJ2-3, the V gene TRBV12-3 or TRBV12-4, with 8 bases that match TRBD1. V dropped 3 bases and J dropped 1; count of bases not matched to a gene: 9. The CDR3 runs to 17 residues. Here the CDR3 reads CASSLGRGRVGTDTQYF. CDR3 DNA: TGTGCCAGCAGTTTGGGCAGGGGGCGAGTGGGCACAGATACGCAGTATTTT.

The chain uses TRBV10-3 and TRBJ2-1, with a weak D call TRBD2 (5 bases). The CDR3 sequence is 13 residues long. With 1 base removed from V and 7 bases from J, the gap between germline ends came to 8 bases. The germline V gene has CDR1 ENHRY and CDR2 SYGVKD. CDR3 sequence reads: CAISEYSDNEQFF. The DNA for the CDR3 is TGTGCCATCAGTGAGTATAGCGATAATGAGCAGTTCTTC.

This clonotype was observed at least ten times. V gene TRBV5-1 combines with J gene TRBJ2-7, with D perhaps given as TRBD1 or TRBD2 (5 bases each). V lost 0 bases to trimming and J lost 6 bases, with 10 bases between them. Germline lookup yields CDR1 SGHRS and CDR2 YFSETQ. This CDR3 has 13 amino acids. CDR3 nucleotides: TGCGCCAGCAGCTTGGCCAGGGACGGCGAGCAGTACTTC. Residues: CASSLARDGEQYF.

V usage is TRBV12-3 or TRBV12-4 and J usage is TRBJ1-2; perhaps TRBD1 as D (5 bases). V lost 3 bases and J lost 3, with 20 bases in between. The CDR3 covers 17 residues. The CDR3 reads CASSFSRIGALDYGYTF. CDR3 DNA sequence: TGTGCCAGCAGTTTTAGTCGAATCGGGGCTTTAGACTATGGCTACACCTTC.

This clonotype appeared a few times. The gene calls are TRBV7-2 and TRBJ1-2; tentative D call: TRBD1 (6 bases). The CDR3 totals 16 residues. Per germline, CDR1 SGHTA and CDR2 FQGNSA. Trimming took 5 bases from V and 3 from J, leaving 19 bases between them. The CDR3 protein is CASSPTPGRGDYGYTF. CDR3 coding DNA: TGTGCCAGCAGCCCAACCCCGGGGAGGGGGGACTATGGCTACACCTTC.

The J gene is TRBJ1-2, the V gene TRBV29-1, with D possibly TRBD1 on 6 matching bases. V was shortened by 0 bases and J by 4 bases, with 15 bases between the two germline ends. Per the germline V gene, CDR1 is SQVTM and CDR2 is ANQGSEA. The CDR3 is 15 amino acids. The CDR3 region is CSVEDLQGGSYGYTF. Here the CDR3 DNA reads TGCAGCGTTGAAGATCTACAGGGTGGGAGCTATGGCTACACCTTC. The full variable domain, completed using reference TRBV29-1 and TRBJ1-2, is SAVISQKPSRDICQRGTSLTIQCQVDSQVTMMFWYRQQPGQSLTLIATANQGSEATYESGFVIDKFPISRPNLTFSTLTVSNMSPEDSSIYLCSVEDLQGGSYGYTFGSGTRLTVV.

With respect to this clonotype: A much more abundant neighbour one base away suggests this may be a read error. The CDR3 nucleotides read TGTGCCAGCACTAAAAATCGAATTATGGAGACCCTGTACTTC. It translates to CASTKNRIMETLYF. V usage is TRBV7-2 and J usage is TRBJ2-5; D ambiguous. The CDR3 spans 14 residues. Germline loops: CDR1 SGHTA, CDR2 FQGNSA.

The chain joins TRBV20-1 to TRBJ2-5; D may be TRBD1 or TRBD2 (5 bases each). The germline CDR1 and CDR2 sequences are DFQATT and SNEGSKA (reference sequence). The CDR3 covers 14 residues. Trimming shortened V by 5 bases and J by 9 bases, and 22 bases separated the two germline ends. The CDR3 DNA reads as TGCAGTGCTCCGATAATAGCGACATTAGGGGCCCAGTACTTC. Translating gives CSAPIIATLGAQYF.

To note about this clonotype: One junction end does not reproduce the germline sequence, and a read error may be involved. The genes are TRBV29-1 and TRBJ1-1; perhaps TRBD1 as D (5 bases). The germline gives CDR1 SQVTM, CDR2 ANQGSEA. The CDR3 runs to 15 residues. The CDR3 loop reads CCVDFSETPGPEAFF. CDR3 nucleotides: TGCTGCGTTGATTTTAGCGAGACCCCGGGACCTGAAGCTTTCTTT. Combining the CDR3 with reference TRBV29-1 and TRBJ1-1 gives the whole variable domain SAVISQKPSRDICQRGTSLTIQCQVDSQVTMMFWYRQQPGQSLTLIATANQGSEATYESGFVIDKFPISRPNLTFSTLTVSNMSPEDSSIYLCCVDFSETPGPEAFFGQGTRLTVV.

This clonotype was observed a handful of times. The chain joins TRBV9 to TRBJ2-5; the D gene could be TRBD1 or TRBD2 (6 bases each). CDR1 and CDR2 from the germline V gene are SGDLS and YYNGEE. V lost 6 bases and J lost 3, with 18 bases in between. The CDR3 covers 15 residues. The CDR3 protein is CASTTRGEAEETQYF. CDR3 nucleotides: TGTGCCAGCACAACGAGGGGGGAAGCTGAAGAGACCCAGTACTTC. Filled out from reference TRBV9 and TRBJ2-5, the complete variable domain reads DSGVTQTPKHLITATGQRVTLRCSPRSGDLSVYWYQQSLDQGLQFLIQYYNGEERAKGNILERFSAQQFPDLHSELNLSSLELGDSALYFCASTTRGEAEETQYFGPGTRLLVL.